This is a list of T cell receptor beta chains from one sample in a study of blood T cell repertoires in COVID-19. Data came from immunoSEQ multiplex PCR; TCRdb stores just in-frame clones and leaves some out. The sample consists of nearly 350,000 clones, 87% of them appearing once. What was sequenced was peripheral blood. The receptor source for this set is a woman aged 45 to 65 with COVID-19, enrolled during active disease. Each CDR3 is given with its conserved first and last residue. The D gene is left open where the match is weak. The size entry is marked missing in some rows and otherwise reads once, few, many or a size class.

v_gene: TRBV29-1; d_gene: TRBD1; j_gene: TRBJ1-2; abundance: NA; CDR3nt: TGCAGCGTTGAAAGGGACAGGGGGGCTAACTATGGCTACACCTTC; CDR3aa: CSVERDRGANYGYTF
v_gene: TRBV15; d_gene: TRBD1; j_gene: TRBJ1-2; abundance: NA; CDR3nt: TGTGCCACCAGCAGAAGAGAAGGGACAGCGACTAACTATGGCTACACCTTC; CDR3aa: CATSRREGTATNYGYTF
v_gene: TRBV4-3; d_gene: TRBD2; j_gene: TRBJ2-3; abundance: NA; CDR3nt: TGCGCCAGCAGCCCCGTAACGGGAGGGGCGGATACGCAGTATTTT; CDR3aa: CASSPVTGGADTQYF
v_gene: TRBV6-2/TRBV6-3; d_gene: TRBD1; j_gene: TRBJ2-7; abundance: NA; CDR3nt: TGTGCCAGCCGCCGGGACAGAATTTACGAGCAGTACTTC; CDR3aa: CASRRDRIYEQYF
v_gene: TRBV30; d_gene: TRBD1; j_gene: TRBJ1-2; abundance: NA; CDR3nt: TGTGCCTGTCAAGACAGGGCATATGGCTATGGCTACACCTTC; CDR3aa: CACQDRAYGYGYTF
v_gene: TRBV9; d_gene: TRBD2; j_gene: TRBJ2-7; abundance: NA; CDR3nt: TGTGCCAGCAGCGCGGGGGCAGGTGGACTAGCGGGAGAAGGCTACGAGCAGTACTTC; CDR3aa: CASSAGAGGLAGEGYEQYF
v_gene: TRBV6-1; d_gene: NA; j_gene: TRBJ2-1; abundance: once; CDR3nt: TGTGCCAGCAGTGAAGCGTCGGTAGCCTCCTACAATGAGCAGTTCTTC; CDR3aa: CASSEASVASYNEQFF
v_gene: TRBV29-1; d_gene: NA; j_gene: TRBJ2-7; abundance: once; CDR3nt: TGCAGCGTTGGGTCAGGGCGGACCTCCTACGAGCAGTACTTC; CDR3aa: CSVGSGRTSYEQYF
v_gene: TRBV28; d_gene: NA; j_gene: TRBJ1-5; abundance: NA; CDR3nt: TGTGCCAGCGCAGTTATCAATCAGCCCCAGCATTTT; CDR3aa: CASAVINQPQHF
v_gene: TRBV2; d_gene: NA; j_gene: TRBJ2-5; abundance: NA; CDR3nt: TGTGCCAGCGACACAACAGGGATTCTGGAGACCCAGTACTTC; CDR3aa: CASDTTGILETQYF
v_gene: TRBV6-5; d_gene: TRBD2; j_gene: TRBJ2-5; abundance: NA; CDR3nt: TGTGCCAGCAGTTCAGCGGGAGTTGGAACGGAGACCCAGTACTTC; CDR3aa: CASSSAGVGTETQYF
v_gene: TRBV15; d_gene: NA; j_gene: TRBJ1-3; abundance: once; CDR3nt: TGTGCCACCAGCAGAGGAGCCCTTTTCGGGACTGGAAACACCATATATTTT; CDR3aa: CATSRGALFGTGNTIYF
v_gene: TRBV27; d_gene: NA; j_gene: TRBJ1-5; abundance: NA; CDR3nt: TGTGCCAGCAGTTTAGCGTCTTATCAGCCCCAGCATTTT; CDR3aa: CASSLASYQPQHF
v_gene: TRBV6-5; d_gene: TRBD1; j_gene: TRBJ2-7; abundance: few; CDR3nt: TGTGCCAGCAGGGACAGGGCCTTCGGGTACGAGCAGTACTTC; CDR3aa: CASRDRAFGYEQYF
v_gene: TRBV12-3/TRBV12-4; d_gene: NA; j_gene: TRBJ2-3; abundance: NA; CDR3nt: TGTGCCAGCAGCAAAGGAGGCTGGGATACGCAGTATTTT; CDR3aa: CASSKGGWDTQYF
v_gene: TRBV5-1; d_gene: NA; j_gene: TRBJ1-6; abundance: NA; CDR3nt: TGCGCCAGCAGCTCGCAAGGGGGTAATTCACCCCTCCACTTT; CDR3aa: CASSSQGGNSPLHF
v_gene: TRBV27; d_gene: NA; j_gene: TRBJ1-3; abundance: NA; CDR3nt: TGTGCCCGCCGGCCGCGGCAGGAGGGTTGGTCTGGAAACACCATATATTTT; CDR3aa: CARRPRQEGWSGNTIYF
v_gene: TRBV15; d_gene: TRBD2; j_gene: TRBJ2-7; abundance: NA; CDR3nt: TGTGCCACCAGCAGCGGGACTAGCCCAGCCTACGAGCAGTACTTC; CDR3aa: CATSSGTSPAYEQYF
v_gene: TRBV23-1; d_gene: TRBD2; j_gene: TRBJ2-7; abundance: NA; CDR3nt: TGCGCCAGCAGCGCCGGGACTAGAACCTACGAGCAGTACTTC; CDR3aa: CASSAGTRTYEQYF
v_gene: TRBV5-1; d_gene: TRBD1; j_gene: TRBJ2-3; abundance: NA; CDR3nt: TGCGCCAGCAGCTCCGGGGACAGAACAGATACGCAGTATTTT; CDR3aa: CASSSGDRTDTQYF
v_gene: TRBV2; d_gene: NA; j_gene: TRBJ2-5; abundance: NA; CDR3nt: TGTGCCAGCAGTGAGACTGAGTACCAAGAGACCCAGTACTTC; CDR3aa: CASSETEYQETQYF
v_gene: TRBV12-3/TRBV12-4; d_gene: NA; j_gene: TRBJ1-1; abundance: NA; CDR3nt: TGTGCCAGCAGTAAGTGGGGGGACACTGAAGCTTTCTTT; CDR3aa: CASSKWGDTEAFF
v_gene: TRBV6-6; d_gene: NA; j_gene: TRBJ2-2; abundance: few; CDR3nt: TGTGCCAGCAGTACTCTTCTAGCTTTGAACACCGGGGAGCTGTTTTTT; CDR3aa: CASSTLLALNTGELFF
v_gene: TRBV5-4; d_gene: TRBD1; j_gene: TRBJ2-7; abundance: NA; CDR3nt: TGTGCCAGCAGCGGAAAACAGGGGTCGTACGAGCAGTACTTC; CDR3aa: CASSGKQGSYEQYF
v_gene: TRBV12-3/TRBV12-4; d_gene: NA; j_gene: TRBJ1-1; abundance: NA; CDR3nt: TGTGCCAGCATCTGGGGGCCGGGCACTGAAGCTTTCTTT; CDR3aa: CASIWGPGTEAFF
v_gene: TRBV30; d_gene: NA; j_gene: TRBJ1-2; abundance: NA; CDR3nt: TGTGCCTGGAGTGTGAGGAGAGGCTACACCTTC; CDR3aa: CAWSVRRGYTF
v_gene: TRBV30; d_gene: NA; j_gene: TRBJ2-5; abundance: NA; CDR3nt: TGTGCCTGGAGTACGGGTGCAGAGACCCAGTACTTC; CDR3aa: CAWSTGAETQYF
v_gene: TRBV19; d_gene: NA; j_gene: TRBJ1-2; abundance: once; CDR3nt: TGTGCCAGTAGTTTTCGGAGGGACGGCTATGGCTACACCTTC; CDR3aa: CASSFRRDGYGYTF
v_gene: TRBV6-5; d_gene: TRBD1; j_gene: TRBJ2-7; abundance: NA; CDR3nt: TGTGCCAGCATTAGAGGACAGGGGTCCTACGAGCAGTACTTC; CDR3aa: CASIRGQGSYEQYF
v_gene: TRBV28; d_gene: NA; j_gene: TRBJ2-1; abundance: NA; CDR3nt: TGTGCCAGCAGTATAGCAGGGGACTCCTACAATGAGCAGTTCTTC; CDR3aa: CASSIAGDSYNEQFF
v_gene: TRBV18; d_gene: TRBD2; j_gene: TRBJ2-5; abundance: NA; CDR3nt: TGTGCCAGCTCACGGATTGCGGGAGAACAAGAGACCCAGTACTTC; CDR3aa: CASSRIAGEQETQYF
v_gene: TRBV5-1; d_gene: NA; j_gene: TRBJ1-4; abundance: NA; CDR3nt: TGCGCCAGCAGCTTGGAGGGGTCAACTAATGAAAAACTGTTTTTT; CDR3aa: CASSLEGSTNEKLFF
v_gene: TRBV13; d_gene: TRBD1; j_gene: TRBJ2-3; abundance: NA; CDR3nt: TGTGCCAGCAGAAAAATCCGGGACAGGGGTCCAGATACGCAGTATTTT; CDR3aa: CASRKIRDRGPDTQYF
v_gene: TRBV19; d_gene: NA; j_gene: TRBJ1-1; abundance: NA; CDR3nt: TGTGCCAGTAGTATAGGGACAGCAGGGATGAACACTGAAGCTTTCTTT; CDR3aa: CASSIGTAGMNTEAFF
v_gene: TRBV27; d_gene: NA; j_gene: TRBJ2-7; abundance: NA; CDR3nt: TGTGCCAGCAGTTTAGCAGGTTCCTACGAGCAGTACTTC; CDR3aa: CASSLAGSYEQYF
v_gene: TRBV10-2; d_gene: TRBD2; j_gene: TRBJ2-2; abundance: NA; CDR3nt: TGCGCCAGCAGGGAAGTAGCGGGGAACACCGGGGAGCTGTTTTTT; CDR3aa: CASREVAGNTGELFF
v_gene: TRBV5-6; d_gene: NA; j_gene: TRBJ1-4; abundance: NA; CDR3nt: TGTGCCAGCAGCTTCGGCGGGGGAAATGAAAAACTGTTTTTT; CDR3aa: CASSFGGGNEKLFF
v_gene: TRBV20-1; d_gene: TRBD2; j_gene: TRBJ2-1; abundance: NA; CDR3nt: TGCAGTGCTAGTCAGACTAGCGTGCCCCGTAGTGAGCAGTTCTTC; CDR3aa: CSASQTSVPRSEQFF
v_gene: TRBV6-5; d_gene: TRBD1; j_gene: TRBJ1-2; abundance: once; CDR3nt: TGTGCCAGCAGTCCAGGGGGCGAGCGCTACACCTTC; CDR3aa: CASSPGGERYTF
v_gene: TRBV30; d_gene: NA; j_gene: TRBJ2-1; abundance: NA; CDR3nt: TGTGCCTGGAGTGTTGTGACGGAGAACAATGAGCAGTTCTTC; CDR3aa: CAWSVVTENNEQFF
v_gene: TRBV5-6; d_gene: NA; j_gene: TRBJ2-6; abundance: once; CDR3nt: TGTGCCAGCAGCTTTAATCAGGGACTCGCTGGGGCCAACGTCCTGACTTTC; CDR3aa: CASSFNQGLAGANVLTF
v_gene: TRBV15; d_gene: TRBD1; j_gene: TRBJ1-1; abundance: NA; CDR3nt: TGTGCCACCAGCAGAGATCCAGGGGGGAACACTGAAGCTTTCTTT; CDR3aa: CATSRDPGGNTEAFF
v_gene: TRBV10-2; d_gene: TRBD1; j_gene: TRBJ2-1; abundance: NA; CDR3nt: TGCGCCAGCAGTCCCTCAGGACAGGGTTCAAGCTCCTACAATGAGCAGTTCTTC; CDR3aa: CASSPSGQGSSSYNEQFF
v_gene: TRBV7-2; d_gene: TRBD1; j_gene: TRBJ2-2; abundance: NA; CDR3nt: TGTGCCAGCAGCTTCGCCCGACAGGGAAACACCGGGGAGCTGTTTTTT; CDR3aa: CASSFARQGNTGELFF
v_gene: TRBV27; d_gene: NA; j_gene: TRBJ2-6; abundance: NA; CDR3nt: TGTGCCAGCAGTTCCATATTGGGCGGGGCCAACGTCCTGACTTTC; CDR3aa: CASSSILGGANVLTF
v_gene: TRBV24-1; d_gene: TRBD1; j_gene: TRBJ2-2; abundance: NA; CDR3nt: TGTGCCACCAGTGATTGGGGGACAGGGGAGCCCACCGGGGAGCTGTTTTTT; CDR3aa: CATSDWGTGEPTGELFF
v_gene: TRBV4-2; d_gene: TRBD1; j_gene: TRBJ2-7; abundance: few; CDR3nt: TGTGCCAGCAGCCCGGGGACAGCAAGAATCGGCTACGAGCAGTACTTC; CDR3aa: CASSPGTARIGYEQYF
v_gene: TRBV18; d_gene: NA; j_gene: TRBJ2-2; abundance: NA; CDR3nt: TGTGCCAGCTCACCGAATCTCTTACTAACCGGGGAGCTGTTTTTT; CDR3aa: CASSPNLLLTGELFF
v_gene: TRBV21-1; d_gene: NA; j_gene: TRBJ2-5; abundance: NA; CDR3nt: TGTGCCAGCAGCAATCCGGGATTGGAGACCCAGTACTTC; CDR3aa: CASSNPGLETQYF
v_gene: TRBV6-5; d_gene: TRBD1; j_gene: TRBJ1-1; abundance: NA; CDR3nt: TGTGCCAGCAGTAGGGGGACAGGGAACACTGAAGCTTTCTTT; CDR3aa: CASSRGTGNTEAFF
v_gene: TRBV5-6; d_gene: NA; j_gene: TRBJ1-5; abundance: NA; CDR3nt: TGTGCCAGCAGCCGGGGATTTAGCAATCAGCCCCAGCATTTT; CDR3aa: CASSRGFSNQPQHF